Presented here are 12 T cell receptor beta chains from one specimen sequenced in a study of radiation and T cells in renal cell carcinoma. Clones were sequenced by immunoSEQ multiplex PCR, and TCRdb holds only the in-frame ones, with some missing. The profile shows over 60,000 clones, around four fifths of them singletons. Time point in this sample: blood 4 weeks post-SBRT, at nephrectomy. The treatment denotes: 15 Gy SBRT to primary tumor, nephrectomy 4 weeks later. The material was blood, obtained from a patient whose treatment included radiotherapy and nephrectomy. All receptors derive from an older woman with renal cell carcinoma.

The chain joins TRBV18 to TRBJ2-6; D may be TRBD1 or TRBD2 (5 bases each). This CDR3 comprises 15 residues. V lost 6 bases, J lost 2 bases, and 11 bases lay in between. Germline CDR1 is KGHSH and CDR2 is LQKENI. The CDR3 DNA sequence: TGTGCCAGCTCGGTCGGGACGGCTGGGGCCAACGTCCTGACTTTC. This translates into CASSVGTAGANVLTF.

This rearrangement joins TRBV7-2 to TRBJ2-7, with D tentatively TRBD1 (6 bases). CDR3 length equals 12 residues. Trimming pared 5 bases from V and 4 bases from J, leaving 9 bases between. From germline, CDR1 is SGHTA and CDR2 FQGNSA. The CDR3 sequence: CASSEQGYEQYF. The CDR3 coding sequence is TGTGCCAGCAGCGAACAGGGTTACGAGCAGTACTTC.

V usage is TRBV7-3 and J usage is TRBJ2-6; unclear D gene. From germline, CDR1 is SGHTA and CDR2 FQGTGA. Trimming took off 4 bases at V and 0 bases at J, with 13 bases between the two ends. The CDR3 is 17 amino acids. This chain's CDR3 is CASSSVGRSSGANVLTF. CDR3 nucleotide sequence: TGTGCCAGCAGCTCCGTGGGTCGTAGCTCTGGGGCCAACGTCCTGACTTTC.

The V and J genes are TRBV6-1 and TRBJ2-3; 8 bases line up with TRBD2. In germline, CDR1 is MNHNS, CDR2 SASEGT. The CDR3 has 14 amino acids. Germline trimming cut 2 bases from V and 4 bases from J; bases unmatched to any gene: 2. CDR3 bases: TGTGCCAGCAGTGAACGGGGGGGCGCAGATACGCAGTATTTT. It specifies CASSERGGADTQYF.

This clone showed up just once. V and J are TRBV27 and TRBJ1-2, with a weak D call TRBD1 (5 bases). Germline assignment: CDR1 MNHEY and CDR2 SMNVEV (reference sequence). The CDR3 length is 16 residues. The V gene lost 5 bases and the J gene lost 7 bases, with 23 bases spanning the gap. CDR3 sequence reads: CASSLTARGRDRGYTF. CDR3 coding DNA: TGTGCCAGCAGTCTCACGGCCCGCGGCAGGGATCGTGGCTACACCTTC.

The chain combines TRBV27 with TRBJ1-5, with 8 bases identical to TRBD1. The V gene's germline CDR1 is MNHEY and CDR2 SMNVEV (reference sequence). The CDR3 has 18 residues. The V gene end was trimmed by 5 bases and the J gene end by 1 base; junction bases not matched to a gene: 13. This chain's CDR3 is CASSLSPGQGTSNQPQHF. The CDR3, as DNA: TGTGCCAGCAGTCTCTCCCCAGGACAGGGAACGAGCAATCAGCCCCAGCATTTT.

V usage is TRBV18 and J usage is TRBJ1-2, with D hard to call. Germline CDR1 KGHSH, CDR2 LQKENI. The CDR3 totals 13 residues. Trimming cost V 6 bases and J 2 bases, with 10 bases left between them. The CDR3 region has the DNA TGTGCCAGCTCCCTTGGACGGAACTATGGCTACACCTTC. Its translation: CASSLGRNYGYTF.

The chain joins TRBV18 to TRBJ2-5; the D gene could be TRBD1 or TRBD2 (5 bases each). Trimming shortened V by 4 bases and J by 4 bases, and 10 bases separated the two germline ends. In germline, CDR1 is KGHSH, CDR2 LQKENI. The CDR3 runs to 13 residues. The CDR3 DNA is TGTGCCAGCTCACAGGGGACGGGAGAGACCCAGTACTTC. This gives the protein CASSQGTGETQYF.

The chain carries TRBV28 and TRBJ2-1; unclear D gene. This CDR3 comprises 14 residues. Germline V lookup: CDR1 MDHEN, CDR2 SYDVKM. With 2 bases removed from V and 7 bases from J, the gap between germline ends came to 12 bases. Here the CDR3 DNA reads TGTGCCAGCAGTTTAGCGCATCCAATTAATGAGCAGTTCTTC. Its protein is CASSLAHPINEQFF.

The chain uses TRBV4-1 and TRBJ2-2, with TRBD1 identical over 7 bases. This CDR3 has 16 amino acids. V gave up 2 bases and J gave up 4 bases; unmatched junction bases: 7. CDR1 and CDR2 (germline): MGHRA, YSYEKL. CDR3 region: CASSQLTPGGTGELFF. CDR3 DNA sequence: TGCGCCAGCAGCCAACTAACCCCAGGGGGCACCGGGGAGCTGTTTTTT.

The chain combines TRBV4-3 with TRBJ1-2; no clear D gene. The CDR3 is made up of 14 amino acids. The germline V gene has CDR1 LGHNA and CDR2 YSLEER. Trimming removed 1 base at V and 2 bases at J, with 8 bases between. CDR3 DNA sequence: TGCGCCAGCAGCCAAGCCGGCGGAAACTATGGCTACACCTTC. This gives the protein CASSQAGGNYGYTF.

This chain joins TRBV28 and TRBJ1-2; D is possibly TRBD1 (5 bases). This CDR3 has 14 amino acids. CDR1 MDHEN and CDR2 SYDVKM come from the germline V gene. V was clipped by 2 bases and J by 9 bases, with 16 bases between them. CDR3 protein: CASSLGGRKGSYTF. The DNA for the CDR3 is TGTGCCAGCAGTTTAGGGGGGAGGAAGGGGAGCTACACCTTC.